The present entry profiles one T cell receptor beta chain with its context. Its antigen has not been determined. Base quality data are lacking; no much larger clone is found one base away. The data derive from a study of cytomegalovirus exposure and HLA in healthy donors (dated by TCRdb to about 2017). At the level of the whole study: In an earlier analysis of 587 of the donors, approximately 260 Gb of sequence data and 100 million or so unique TCR beta sequences from about 180 million T cells were reported. HLA typing covered class I and class II loci at four-digit resolution. Typing coverage differed by locus: A, B, C, DRB1 and DQB1 were typed in about 629-630 donors, DQA1 in roughly 500, DPA1 in some 570, and DPB1 in approximately 450. Using immunosequencing, the study profiled T cell repertoires from 640 or so subjects and related those repertoires to cytomegalovirus serostatus. A later analysis re-analyzed previously published TCR beta repertoires from 550 to 700 donors and added high-resolution HLA genotyping to study TCR occurrence patterns. Across 398 genotyped donors of the cohort, an average of approximately 200,000 unique TCR beta nucleotide sequences per donor were sequenced, and around 20% of those sequences were non-productive. An early release covering just under 650 HLA-typed donors comprised around 300 gigabases of sequencing data and around 80 million unique TCR sequences. Genome-wide SNP genotypes for about 55% of the roughly 670 donors were used in a later genetic analysis, which treated that subset as a discovery cohort. In the later analysis, no new phenotypic data were used to find candidate immune exposures; instead, reliance was placed on TCR beta sequences and their occurrence across donors. The study was designed to test whether signatures of past pathogen exposure could be identified by cataloging public T cell receptors. An earlier analysis of roughly 600 of the donors used high-throughput TCR beta sequencing to judge whether each TCR beta V gene segment behaved as functional or pseudogenic. To predict cytomegalovirus infection status, the study brought together high-throughput TCR immunosequencing, statistical association of individual TCRs with disease status, and machine learning. Alongside the repertoire data, information on donor age, sex, ethnicity and CMV serostatus was compiled. A separate validation cohort of more than 100 different subjects was used in addition to the roughly 700-subject first cohort. The genetic ancestry cluster associated with self-reported Caucasian donors included about 84% of the 350 to 500 genotyped donors. Every repertoire in the discovery cohort had been generated on one and the same sequencing platform. Because of strong linkage in the cohort, a few DR-DQ haplotypes were treated as single units for association and clustering.

Results the study describes overall, beyond this receptor: In a later analysis, HLA-associated TCR beta chains were found to be more clonally expanded and to have lower generation probabilities than equally common non-associated chains. Correlated functional status among segregating V segments might be attributable to linkage disequilibrium, but an unknown experimental factor could not be ruled out. In an earlier analysis of a few hundred of the donors, most TCR beta V segments were observed in productive rearrangements about 90% or about 30% of the time, broadly matching IMGT annotations. Because some donors lacked HLA typing at each locus, the association tests relied only on the typed subset. Because counts were too low, seventeen rarely observed V segments, including chromosome 9 orphons, were excluded from the earlier analysis of several hundred of the donors. Cytomegalovirus status was reported to be diagnosed by the classifier with high specificity and sensitivity in both the original and validation cohorts. In the study, around 150 TCR beta chains were listed as associated with cytomegalovirus. In a later analysis, around 15,000 TCR beta sequences were associated with specific HLA alleles at a false discovery rate of 0.05. According to a later analysis, most CMV-associated TCR beta chains appeared to be HLA-restricted, and the HLA associations seemed to be driven largely by CMV exposure. Some IMGT-functional V segments, including TRBV6-2 and TRBV6-3, could not be told apart with the 87-base-pair reads, so those segments were excluded. Most TCR sequences were seen in very few donors, while some public TCRs were found in many individuals. Roughly uniform sequencing depth across donors was assumed in presence/absence analyses, although this assumption may not hold. In a later genetic analysis, fewer N-insertions in productive TCRs were reported among donors in an Asian-associated ancestry cluster than the 666-donor mean. A group of highly shared sequence variants was considered likely to be a technical artifact of the sequencing pipeline. Several of the top co-occurrence clusters appeared to be linked to parvovirus B19, influenza, CMV and Epstein-Barr virus, according to a later analysis. Only TCR beta chains were sequenced in this cohort, and the absence of alpha or paired-chain data limited detectable features. The authors suggested that the approach could potentially be extended to other disease states and immunological phenotypes. Immune exposure information for the cohort was limited to CMV serostatus. A later genetic analysis associated a missense DCLRE1C variant with V-gene and J-gene trimming of TCR beta chains, and an independent cohort replicated the association. A few of the identified cytomegalovirus-associated TCR beta chains were confirmed in vitro to be specific for cytomegalovirus antigens. Strong co-occurrence of HLA alleles, especially DR and DQ, made assigning TCR associations to individual alleles difficult. According to a later analysis, TCR association rates differed among HLA loci, with DRB1 alleles showing the most associated TCRs and HLA-C alleles showing the fewest. A further reported finding was that TCR beta sequences accurately predicted the HLA-A and HLA-B alleles for most subjects in the first cohort.

Reading from cysteine to phenylalanine, the CDR3 counts 14 amino acids. The read is trimmed to its CDR3 DNA, 42 bases read in frame from base 1. The germline V gene supplies CDR1 SGHDN and CDR2 FVKESK. Relative to germline, V is 0 bases shorter and J is 4 bases shorter, with 9 bases between their ends. The cohort consisted of 600 or so healthy bone marrow donors. All cohort members were sampled while nominally healthy, although unrecorded immune exposures were likely present. The donor tested CMV seronegative and was one of the 352 seronegative cohort members. Each donor provided a peripheral blood sample, and peripheral blood mononuclear cells were used for TCR beta sequencing. Genomic DNA was extracted from the blood cell samples with the Qiagen DNeasy Blood Extraction Kit. Library preparation employed the immunoSEQ multiplex PCR assay. For the multiplex PCR, a mixture combining 60 forward primers for TCR Vbeta segments and 13 reverse primers for TCR Jbeta segments was used. The CDR3 region of rearranged TCR beta genes was amplified from genomic DNA with a multiplex PCR assay. Amplified TCR beta libraries were sequenced as 87-base-pair reads on the Illumina HiSeq System. The authors' analysis ran thus. A later analysis tallied around 80 million unique TCR beta chains across the 666 repertoires, and approximately 11 million of those chains were shared by two or more donors. Raw reads were error-corrected and collapsed into unique sequences with a nearest-neighbor algorithm that merged closely related sequences to remove PCR and sequencing errors. To assign V, D and J gene segments, CDR3 sequences were aligned to IMGT reference sequences. For a sequence to be retained, a match of at least six nucleotides was required to both a V gene segment and a J gene segment. A rearrangement counted as productive if the CDR3 had no stop codons and remained in frame with V and J, and every other rearrangement counted as non-productive. CDR3 was defined according to IMGT convention as the region running from the second conserved V-encoded cysteine to the conserved J-encoded phenylalanine. The earlier analysis of approximately 500 of the donors excluded sequences that lacked an unambiguous match to a single V gene segment. In an earlier analysis of about 590 of the donors, a V segment was called functional when productive rearrangements were above 56.7%, and segregating when the standard deviation between donors exceeded 5%. A statistical classification framework was built to diagnose cytomegalovirus status from the catalog of TCR beta chain sequences. In a later analysis, TCR nucleotide sequences were compared against IMGT/GENE-DB human TR gene sequences so that V and J genes could be assigned. The TCRdist pipeline was used in a later analysis to assign CDR3 sequences and most-parsimonious VDJ recombination scenarios. In a later analysis, each TCR beta chain was defined by its CDR3 amino acid sequence together with its V-gene family, and reads lacking a unique V-gene family were excluded. As a way to deal with suspected cross-contamination and a sequencing artifact, a later analysis dropped hundreds of nucleotide sequences that were highly shared and had low generation probability. In a later analysis, a clonal expansion index for each public chain was calculated from normalized within-repertoire ranks of inferred template counts. In a later analysis, generation probabilities were computed with a VDJ recombination model fitted to out-of-frame rearrangements, and the resulting probabilities were checked against IGoR. A later analysis scored TCR-TCR, TCR-HLA and TCR-CMV co-occurrence with hypergeometric tests, applying a repertoire-size bias correction to TCR pairs. In a later analysis, false discovery rates were estimated by permuting HLA or CMV assignments 20 times. A later analysis grouped co-occurring TCRs with DBSCAN, adding TCRdist sequence similarity when clustering within HLA-allele-positive subsets. Repertoires with fewer than 30,000 or more than 120,000 public chains, plus five repertoires with anomalous nucleotide sharing, were excluded from co-occurrence clustering. TCRdb holds this immuneACCESS table with in-frame rearrangements only. Some clones are missing; in checked studies, unresolved V genes explain under half, and the rest has no known cause. The D gene and trimming were derived from the DNA, and the V and J assignments and clone size from that table. The sample records 100,000 to 150,000 clones, over 65% of which are singletons. The top ten hold roughly 2% of the sample.

The sequenced sample consisted of PBMCs. In this chain, TRBV14 is recombined with TRBJ1-2; TRBD1 is possibly the D segment (5 matching bases). The sequence was obtained from a man between 18 and 35 years old in good health and CMV-seronegative. The bases read TGTGCCAGCAGCCAAGAATTGGGGCTCTATGGCTACACCTTC. It encodes CASSQELGLYGYTF.